The rows below give T cell receptor beta chains drawn from one sample of a study of beta chain features in type 1 diabetes. Method: immunoSEQ multiplex PCR; TCRdb's copy keeps in-frame clones and lacks some. The data contain hundreds of thousands of clones, approximately 30% of them singletons. Source material: naive CD4+ T cells from blood. These receptors came from a man aged 18 to 29 in good health. CDR3s include the opening cysteine and the closing phenylalanine or tryptophan. A D gene is named only where the DNA matches it firmly. Not every row has a clone size; where given, it reads once, few, many or a size class.

TRBV4-3,TRBJ1-2,-,-,CASSQEIGIPYGYTF,TGCGCCAGCAGCCAAGAAATCGGGATACCCTATGGCTACACCTTC
TRBV9,TRBJ2-7,-,-,CASSVGPTYEQYF,TGTGCCAGCAGCGTCGGGCCCACCTACGAGCAGTACTTC
TRBV28,TRBJ2-3,-,few,CASSLLSDTQYF,TGTGCCAGCAGTTTACTGTCAGATACGCAGTATTTT
TRBV6-1,TRBJ2-5,-,-,CASTSSRTQYF,TGTGCCAGTACTAGTAGCAGAACCCAGTACTTC
TRBV30,TRBJ1-1,-,-,CARDRLNTEAFF,TGTGCCCGTGACAGGCTAAACACTGAAGCTTTCTTT
TRBV18,TRBJ2-7,-,-,CASSRYSGEGHEQYF,TGTGCCAGCTCACGCTACAGCGGCGAGGGCCACGAGCAGTACTTC
TRBV28,TRBJ2-1,-,-,CASTGGREQFF,TGTGCCAGCACTGGAGGACGTGAGCAGTTCTTC
TRBV30,TRBJ1-1,-,-,CACGRGSTEAFF,TGTGCCTGTGGAAGGGGGTCCACCGAAGCTTTCTTT
TRBV5-1,TRBJ2-1,-,-,CASSFSLGRDEQFF,TGCGCCAGCAGCTTCAGTCTAGGGCGCGATGAGCAGTTCTTC
TRBV29-1,TRBJ2-3,-,few,CSVERGGSTDTQYF,TGCAGCGTTGAAAGGGGGGGTAGCACAGATACGCAGTATTTT
TRBV7-9,TRBJ2-3,-,-,CASSDPGSTDTQYF,TGTGCCAGCAGCGATCCGGGTAGCACAGATACGCAGTATTTT
TRBV5-1,TRBJ2-7,-,-,CASRDNTGEQYF,TGCGCCAGCAGAGATAATACAGGCGAGCAGTACTTC
TRBV29-1,TRBJ2-2,-,-,CSVKGTANTGELFF,TGCAGCGTTAAGGGGACGGCGAACACCGGGGAGCTGTTTTTT
TRBV29-1,TRBJ1-4,-,few,CSVEEGQGGEKLFF,TGCAGCGTTGAAGAAGGGCAGGGAGGCGAAAAACTGTTTTTT
TRBV5-1,TRBJ2-5,-,few,CASSFWEAETQYF,TGCGCCAGCAGCTTTTGGGAGGCGGAGACCCAGTACTTC
TRBV29-1,TRBJ2-1,-,few,CSVEEDGIGEQFF,TGCAGCGTTGAAGAGGATGGGATTGGTGAGCAGTTCTTC
TRBV30,TRBJ2-2,-,-,CASGGQANTGELFF,TGTGCCTCGGGGGGACAGGCGAACACCGGGGAGCTGTTTTTT
TRBV7-9,TRBJ1-4,TRBD1,few,CASSLWTGEEEKLFF,TGTGCCAGCAGCTTATGGACAGGGGAGGAAGAAAAACTGTTTTTT
TRBV6-6,TRBJ1-1,TRBD1,-,CASSSRTGGTEAFF,TGTGCCAGCAGTTCCCGGACAGGGGGAACTGAAGCTTTCTTT
TRBV15,TRBJ2-3,TRBD2,few,CATSSRGGLARNTQYF,TGTGCCACCAGCAGCCGTGGAGGACTAGCGAGAAATACGCAGTATTTT
TRBV6-6,TRBJ2-7,-,-,CASSFRIEGEQYF,TGTGCCAGCAGTTTCCGGATCGAGGGGGAGCAGTACTTC
TRBV5-1,TRBJ2-1,-,-,CASSLVGIPSYNEQFF,TGCGCCAGCAGCTTGGTCGGAATACCCTCCTACAATGAGCAGTTCTTC
TRBV28,TRBJ2-2,TRBD2,few,CASSLRERTGELFF,TGTGCCAGCAGTTTGCGGGAGCGGACCGGGGAGCTGTTTTTT
TRBV7-2,TRBJ1-5,TRBD1,-,CASSSQGARNSPQHF,TGTGCCAGCAGCTCGCAGGGGGCGCGTAATAGTCCCCAGCATTTT
TRBV7-2,TRBJ2-3,-,-,CASSFYSDPTDTQYF,TGTGCCAGCAGCTTTTATTCGGACCCCACAGATACGCAGTATTTT
TRBV30,TRBJ2-7,-,-,CAWSGRVTYEQYF,TGTGCCTGGAGTGGTCGGGTTACCTACGAGCAGTACTTC
TRBV28,TRBJ2-1,-,-,CAGSEGNEQFF,TGTGCCGGCTCAGAGGGCAATGAGCAGTTCTTC
TRBV5-1,TRBJ2-2,-,few,CASSLAPRNTGELFF,TGCGCCAGCAGCTTGGCGCCGAGGAACACCGGGGAGCTGTTTTTT
TRBV7-8,TRBJ2-7,-,-,CASRGRNSAYEQYF,TGTGCCAGCAGAGGCCGGAACAGCGCCTACGAGCAGTACTTC
TRBV7-2,TRBJ2-1,TRBD2,few,CASNPSGSSYNEQFF,TGTGCCAGCAACCCTAGCGGGAGCTCCTACAATGAGCAGTTCTTC
TRBV29-1,TRBJ2-3,-,-,CSVLQGADTQYF,TGCAGCGTTCTGCAGGGCGCGGATACGCAGTATTTT
TRBV30,TRBJ1-2,TRBD1,few,CARTGGSNYGYTF,TGTGCCCGGACAGGGGGCTCTAACTATGGCTACACCTTC
TRBV30,TRBJ1-5,-,-,CACGTDFYQPQHF,TGTGCCTGCGGGACCGATTTCTATCAGCCCCAGCATTTT
TRBV14,TRBJ2-7,TRBD2,-,CASSQGPAGRYEQYF,TGTGCCAGCAGCCAAGGTCCAGCGGGACGTTACGAGCAGTACTTC
TRBV30,TRBJ1-1,-,few,CAWTSGGPTGAFF,TGTGCCTGGACCTCGGGGGGCCCTACCGGAGCTTTCTTT
TRBV28,TRBJ2-1,-,few,CASSQYNEQFF,TGTGCCAGCAGTCAATACAATGAGCAGTTCTTC
TRBV7-2,TRBJ2-3,-,-,CASSLYRGADTQYF,TGTGCCAGCAGCTTATATAGAGGCGCAGATACGCAGTATTTT
TRBV30,TRBJ2-5,-,few,CAWSVQAYQETQYF,TGTGCCTGGAGTGTACAGGCGTACCAAGAGACCCAGTACTTC
TRBV5-1,TRBJ2-2,-,few,CASSLSQTNTGELFF,TGCGCCAGCAGCTTGTCACAGACGAACACCGGGGAGCTGTTTTTT
TRBV30,TRBJ2-1,-,few,CAWSLGNSYNEQFF,TGTGCCTGGAGTTTGGGGAACTCCTACAATGAGCAGTTCTTC
TRBV30,TRBJ2-6,TRBD1,-,CATDRSSGANVLTF,TGTGCGACGGACAGGAGCTCTGGGGCCAACGTCCTGACTTTC
TRBV30,TRBJ2-2,TRBD2,-,CAWSGLAGTGELFF,TGTGCCTGGAGTGGACTAGCGGGCACCGGGGAGCTGTTTTTT
TRBV19,TRBJ2-2,-,few,CASSIIQGTGELFF,TGTGCCAGTAGTATAATACAGGGTACCGGGGAGCTGTTTTTT
TRBV7-9,TRBJ1-1,TRBD1,-,CASSWTGVDNTEAFF,TGTGCCAGCAGCTGGACAGGGGTGGATAACACTGAAGCTTTCTTT
TRBV30,TRBJ2-5,TRBD1,few,CAWAWDRGRETQYF,TGTGCCTGGGCCTGGGACAGGGGGCGGGAGACCCAGTACTTC
TRBV13,TRBJ2-5,TRBD2,few,CASSSTRLAKQRGTQYF,TGTGCCAGCAGCTCCACGAGACTAGCGAAACAACGGGGGACCCAGTACTTC
TRBV7-9,TRBJ2-7,-,-,CASSSLQGAYEQYF,TGTGCCAGCAGCTCTCTACAAGGGGCCTACGAGCAGTACTTC
TRBV19,TRBJ2-5,TRBD2,once,CATRPKREGRETQYF,TGTGCCACCCGGCCCAAGCGGGAGGGCCGAGAGACCCAGTACTTC
TRBV29-1,TRBJ2-7,TRBD1,-,CSATTGAHYYEQYF,TGCAGCGCTACCACAGGGGCCCACTACTACGAGCAGTACTTC
TRBV28,TRBJ2-1,TRBD2,few,CATATLAGSINEQFF,TGTGCCACCGCCACCCTAGCGGGATCTATCAATGAGCAGTTCTTC
TRBV30,TRBJ1-4,-,few,CAWSALEGEKLFF,TGTGCCTGGAGTGCGTTGGAGGGGGAAAAACTGTTTTTT
TRBV30,TRBJ2-7,-,-,CAWSVFGEQYF,TGTGCCTGGAGTGTTTTTGGCGAGCAGTACTTC
TRBV5-4,TRBJ2-3,-,-,CASSLGSGSTDTQYF,TGTGCCAGCAGCTTGGGGTCAGGGAGCACAGATACGCAGTATTTT
TRBV7-2,TRBJ1-5,TRBD1,-,CASSLKGTGFGQPQHF,TGTGCCAGCAGCTTAAAAGGGACAGGGTTCGGTCAGCCCCAGCATTTT
TRBV5-4,TRBJ2-3,-,-,CASSLDTASTDTQYF,TGTGCCAGCAGCTTGGATACAGCGAGCACAGATACGCAGTATTTT